The following is a TCR beta chain sequence with its context. What it binds is not known. Some clones are missing from TCRdb's copy, which holds only in-frame ones; the method was immunoSEQ multiplex PCR. This table has 75,000 to 90,000 clones, roughly nine tenths appearing once. This specimen comes from a study of graft-versus-host responses after intestinal transplantation. CDR1 is SGHVS, CDR2 FNYEAQ, per germline. This CDR3 comprises 13 residues. Trimming took 1 base from V and 1 from J, leaving 4 bases between them. The clonotype comes from a human donor who received an intestinal transplant. The V and J genes are TRBV7-6 and TRBJ1-1; no clear D gene. The material sequenced was unstimulated CD4+ T cells sorted from spleen or lymph node cells, taken before intestinal transplant. Here the CDR3 DNA reads TGTGCCAGCAGCTTAGAACAGAACACTGAAGCTTTCTTT. Translating it yields CASSLEQNTEAFF. Variable domain in full (rest from reference TRBV7-6 and TRBJ1-1): GAGVSQSPRYKVTKRGQDVALRCDPISGHVSLYWYRQALGQGPEFLTYFNYEAQQDKSGLPNDRFSAERPEGSISTLTIQRTEQRDSAMYRCASSLEQNTEAFFGQGTRLTVV.